This passage covers 30 T cell receptor beta chains from one sample sequenced in a study of blood T cells in healthy people across ages. Next came a second PCR, run for about 6 to 12 cycles, which used a sample-barcoded 5' primer along with a J-beta primer mix. Each CDR3 protein gets one entry after TCRdb re-called the 5' RACE reads with MiXCR. Among about 970,000 distinct CDR3 sequences listed, 51% were seen once. The sequenced sample consisted of blood. The receptor set was obtained from a woman between 55 and 75 years old in good health.

The rearrangement joins TRBV6-5 to TRBJ1-1, with D uncertain. This CDR3 contains 16 residues. Germline V gives CDR1 MNHEY, CDR2 SVGAGI. V lost 7 bases to trimming and J lost 0 bases, with 18 bases between them. The CDR3, as DNA: TGTGCCAGCAAGCGGGAGAGAAGGTCCATGAACACTGAAGCTTTCTTT. This translates into CASKRERRSMNTEAFF.

The count of this clonotype is one. The chain employs TRBV15 and TRBJ2-5; D remains unclear. The CDR3 spans 15 residues. The germline V and J ends were trimmed by 0 bases and 2 bases, with 10 bases remaining between them. The V gene's germline CDR1 is LNHNV and CDR2 YYDKDF (reference sequence). The CDR3 DNA reads TGTGCCACCAGCAGAGATGGCTGGATTCAAGAGACCCAGTACTTC. Translated: CATSRDGWIQETQYF.

This rearrangement joins TRBV20-1 to TRBJ2-3; D perhaps matches TRBD2 (6 bases). CDR3 length equals 14 residues. V was pared by 3 bases and J by 4 bases, with 14 bases between. CDR1 is DFQATT, CDR2 SNEGSKA, per germline (reference sequence). CDR3 DNA sequence: TGCAGTGCTAGCGGGAGAAACTGGGCAGATACGCAGTATTTT. It yields the protein CSASGRNWADTQYF.

Here the CDR3 reads CATSGRRTTSYEQYF. CDR3 DNA: TGTGCCACCAGCGGTAGGCGGACTACTTCCTACGAGCAGTACTTC. This sequence joins TRBV15 and TRBJ2-7, with a tentative D call TRBD2 (6 bases). Germline CDR1 is LNHNV and CDR2 is YYDKDF (reference sequence). Trimming shortened V by 5 bases and J by 1 base, and 15 bases separated the two germline ends. The CDR3 has 15 residues.

The table lists this clonotype with a few counts. The chain links TRBV6-2 or TRBV6-3 to TRBJ1-5; 9 bases are a match to TRBD1. With 7 bases clipped from V and 5 bases from J, the junction kept 12 bases outside the gene matches. CDR1 and CDR2 from the germline V gene are MNHEY and SVGEGT. The CDR3 contains 16 residues. The CDR3 region has the DNA TGTGCCAGCAACCTAGGGACAGGGAGCGTGTATCAGCCCCAGCATTTT. Amino acid sequence: CASNLGTGSVYQPQHF.

This clonotype was seen a handful of times. This chain connects TRBV7-8 to TRBJ2-3; no clear D gene. CDR3 length: 14 amino acids. With 6 bases removed from V and 2 bases from J, the gap between germline ends came to 12 bases. Germline-derived CDR1 and CDR2 are SGHVS and FQNEAQ. The CDR3 spells CASRRWAVTDTQYF. Here the CDR3 DNA reads TGTGCCAGCAGAAGATGGGCAGTCACAGATACGCAGTATTTT. Full variable domain (remainder filled in from reference TRBV7-8 and TRBJ2-3): GAGVSQSPRYKVAKRGQDVALRCDPISGHVSLFWYQQALGQGPEFLTYFQNEAQLDKSGLPSDRFFAERPEGSVSTLKIQRTQQEDSAVYLCASRRWAVTDTQYFGPGTRLTVL.

The rearrangement joins TRBV3-1 to TRBJ1-5, with 9 bases fitting TRBD1. V lost 5 bases, J lost 7 bases, and 6 bases stayed unmatched. CDR3 length equals 14 residues. The V gene's germline CDR1 is LGHDT and CDR2 YNNKEL (reference sequence). The CDR3 spells CASSGQGSGQPQHF. The CDR3, as DNA: TGTGCCAGCAGCGGACAGGGGAGTGGGCAGCCCCAGCATTTT.

Concerning this clonotype itself: An end of the junction does not agree with germline; a read error may underlie this. V gene TRBV5-1 combines with J gene TRBJ2-3; D perhaps matches TRBD1 (5 bases). The germline V gene has CDR1 SGHRS and CDR2 YFSETQ. The CDR3 loop spans 17 amino acids. CDR3 region: CAGSLVVWGASTDTRYF. The CDR3 DNA follows: TGCGCCGGCAGCCTCGTGGTCTGGGGCGCGAGCACAGATACGCGGTATTTT.

The sample holds a few counts of this clonotype. V and J are TRBV7-2 and TRBJ2-1, with TRBD2 as a possible D gene (6 bases). Germline V gene sequence: CDR1 SGHTA, CDR2 FQGNSA. CDR3 length: 12 amino acids. The V end was cut by 5 bases, the J end by 12 bases, with 14 bases between. The CDR3 DNA reads TGTGCCAGCAGCACCCAACTAGCTGGGCAGTTCTTC. Its translation is CASSTQLAGQFF. The entire variable domain, with the rest obtained from reference TRBV7-2 and TRBJ2-1, is as follows: GAGVSQSPSNKVTEKGKDVELRCDPISGHTALYWYRQSLGQGLEFLIYFQGNSAPDKSGLPSDRFSAERTGGSVSTLTIQRTQQEDSAVYLCASSTQLAGQFFGPGTRLTVL.

The chain joins TRBV20-1 to TRBJ2-4; no clear D gene. Matching the DNA end better, TRBJ2-7 makes the J call doubtful. CDR1 and CDR2 from the germline V gene are DFQATT and SNEGSKA (reference sequence). CDR3 length equals 12 residues. This CDR3 is CSASGFPYEQYF. The CDR3 bases are TGCAGTGCTTCGGGCTTCCCCTACGAGCAGTACTTC.

The V and J genes are TRBV5-1 and TRBJ2-5, with unresolved D. Trimming took 2 bases from V and 1 from J, leaving 9 bases between them. The V gene's germline CDR1 is SGHRS and CDR2 YFSETQ. The CDR3 extends over 14 amino acids. CDR3 in amino acids: CASSLGWAQETQYF. The CDR3 DNA is TGCGCCAGCAGCTTAGGGTGGGCCCAAGAGACCCAGTACTTC.

The gene calls are TRBV20-1 and TRBJ2-4; 9 positions agree with TRBD1. The J call may be mistaken, given a closer DNA end match to TRBJ2-7. Looked up from germline, CDR1 is DFQATT and CDR2 is SNEGSKA (reference sequence). The CDR3 extends over 14 amino acids. The CDR3 DNA reads as TGCAGTGCTAGAGCTCGGACAGGGGTCCACGAGCAGTACTTC. Translation gives CSARARTGVHEQYF.

The chain uses TRBV10-3 and TRBJ1-1; the D gene is possibly TRBD1 (6 bases). CDR3 length: 12 amino acids. Trimming shortened V by 5 bases and J by 8 bases, and 12 bases separated the two germline ends. Per germline, CDR1 ENHRY and CDR2 SYGVKD. The DNA of the CDR3 is TGTGCCATCAGTATAACGGACAGAGAAGCTTTCTTT. Protein: CAISITDREAFF.

This clonotype was picked up one time. The chain combines TRBV28 with TRBJ2-7; no firm D call. V was trimmed by 7 bases and J by 2 bases, leaving 15 bases between them. CDR3 size: 14 residues. Germline lookup yields CDR1 MDHEN and CDR2 SYDVKM. The CDR3 DNA follows: TGTGCCAGCACCATAGGCATAGGCCCCTACGAGCAGTACTTC. Translation: CASTIGIGPYEQYF.

The sample holds a few counts of this clonotype. The V gene is TRBV7-2, the J gene TRBJ2-7; possibly TRBD2 for D (5 bases). CDR3 length: 14 amino acids. The germline gives CDR1 SGHTA, CDR2 FQGNSA. V was shortened by 5 bases and J by 0 bases, with 11 bases between the two germline ends. CDR3 DNA: TGTGCCAGCAGCACTCGGGGTCTCTCCTACGAGCAGTACTTC. Protein product: CASSTRGLSYEQYF.

The sample holds many counts of this clonotype. The chain has TRBV29-1 and TRBJ2-5; D is possibly TRBD2 (6 bases). The germline V gene encodes CDR1 SQVTM and CDR2 ANQGSEA. V was clipped by 3 bases and J by 5 bases, with 10 bases between them. The CDR3 sequence is 12 residues long. The DNA of the CDR3 is TGCAGCGTTGAGCGGGGTTTCGAGACCCAGTACTTC. The encoded protein is CSVERGFETQYF.

This clonotype was seen a few times. The V call is TRBV18, the J call TRBJ1-4; D is perhaps TRBD1 (5 bases). The CDR3 is made up of 13 amino acids. V shed 5 bases and J shed 5 bases, with 9 bases lying between them. Per germline, CDR1 KGHSH and CDR2 LQKENI. The DNA of the CDR3 is TGTGCCAGCTCAATCCGGGACAATGAAAAACTGTTTTTT. Residues: CASSIRDNEKLFF.

This clonotype has just one count. One end of the junction does not line up with germline, which may come from a read error. The rearrangement uses TRBV5-5 and TRBJ2-3; D gene uncertain. Per the germline V gene, CDR1 is SGHKS and CDR2 is YYEKEE (reference sequence). The CDR3 is 14 residues long. The CDR3 DNA sequence: TGTGCCAGCAACTTGGTCCACCACACAGATACGCAGTATTTT. As protein: CASNLVHHTDTQYF.

The CDR3, as DNA: TGCAGCGTTGAGACAGGGGCGAACACTGAAGCTTTCTTT. Residues: CSVETGANTEAFF. The genes are TRBV29-1 and TRBJ1-1; TRBD1 aligns across 8 bases. V lost 3 bases, J lost 1 base, and 1 base stayed unmatched. Germline CDR1 and CDR2: SQVTM and ANQGSEA. The CDR3 runs 13 residues. The whole variable domain, remainder taken from reference TRBV29-1 and TRBJ1-1, is SAVISQKPSRDICQRGTSLTIQCQVDSQVTMMFWYRQQPGQSLTLIATANQGSEATYESGFVIDKFPISRPNLTFSTLTVSNMSPEDSSIYLCSVETGANTEAFFGQGTRLTVV.

The rearrangement joins TRBV20-1 to TRBJ2-3; 12 nucleotides line up with TRBD2. This CDR3 is built from 15 residues. J gave up 4 bases and V 1 base, and 3 bases lay outside the gene matches. Germline assignment: CDR1 DFQATT and CDR2 SNEGSKA (reference sequence). CDR3: CSARGLAGEPDTQYF. CDR3 in DNA: TGCAGTGCTAGAGGACTAGCGGGAGAGCCAGATACGCAGTATTTT.

This clonotype was picked up one time. The chain couples TRBV27 to TRBJ2-3; D is perhaps TRBD2 (5 bases). Germline assignment: CDR1 MNHEY and CDR2 SMNVEV (reference sequence). V was clipped by 2 bases and J by 0 bases, with 18 bases between them. The CDR3 has 18 amino acids. For the CDR3, the DNA is TGTGCCAGCAGTTTACCGACTCCGGGGAGAGCTAGCACAGATACGCAGTATTTT. This encodes CASSLPTPGRASTDTQYF.

This sequence joins TRBV4-2 and TRBJ2-3; 11 nucleotides align to TRBD2. Germline V CDR1 and CDR2: LGHNA, YNFKEQ. The CDR3 consists of 16 residues. The V and J ends lost 9 bases and 2 bases, in that order; junction bases with no gene match: 10. CDR3: CASRSLAGGDTDTQYF. DNA for the CDR3: TGTGCCAGTAGGTCCCTAGCGGGAGGAGACACAGATACGCAGTATTTT.

The J gene is TRBJ2-3, the V gene TRBV27, with 7 bases lining up with TRBD2. J lost 1 base, V lost 7 bases, and 8 bases had no gene match. The CDR3 runs to 15 residues. Germline V lookup: CDR1 MNHEY, CDR2 SMNVEV (reference sequence). CDR3 in amino acids: CASNVRGGGTDTQYF. In DNA form, the CDR3 reads TGTGCCAGCAACGTAAGGGGAGGGGGCACAGATACGCAGTATTTT.

This chain links TRBV4-2 with TRBJ2-1, with TRBD2 matching 8 bases. The length of the CDR3 is 16 residues. V was clipped by 4 bases and J by 4 bases; unmatched bases: 9. Per germline, CDR1 LGHNA and CDR2 YNFKEQ. The DNA of the CDR3 is TGTGCCAGCAGCCGCCAACCAGCGGGAGCTTACAATGAGCAGTTCTTC. It is translated as CASSRQPAGAYNEQFF.

A remark on this clonotype: This could be a read error, since a much larger clone is one nucleotide away. The chain is built from TRBV7-2 and TRBJ2-3, with 11 bases matching TRBD2. Germline values: CDR1 SGHTA, CDR2 FQGNSA. This CDR3 region has 15 residues. The CDR3 loop reads CASSLGLAGTGTQYF. The CDR3 nucleotides read TGTGCCAGCAGCTTAGGACTAGCGGGGACAGGTACGCAGTATTTT.

The V call is TRBV6-1, the J call TRBJ2-5, with D tentatively TRBD1 (6 bases). Germline V lookup: CDR1 MNHNS, CDR2 SASEGT. Trimming pared 5 bases from V and 11 bases from J, leaving 21 bases between. The CDR3 contains 14 residues. The CDR3 nucleotides are TGTGCCAGCAGTTGGGACAATGGCCACAATGAGCAGTACTTC. Its translation is CASSWDNGHNEQYF.

This clonotype appeared a few times. The chain is built from TRBV29-1 and TRBJ2-1; TRBD1 matches at 8 bases. The V gene end was trimmed by 6 bases and the J gene end by 4 bases; junction bases not matched to a gene: 5. Germline values: CDR1 SQVTM, CDR2 ANQGSEA. The CDR3 has 13 amino acids. CDR3 coding DNA: TGCAGCGTCCAGAGACAGGGGTACAATGAGCAGTTCTTC. This sequence encodes CSVQRQGYNEQFF.

The CDR3 bases are TGCGCCAGCAGCAGCCGACTAGCCAAAAACATTCAGTACTTC. Amino acids: CASSSRLAKNIQYF. The chain combines TRBV4-1 with TRBJ2-4, with unresolved D. CDR1 is MGHRA and CDR2 is YSYEKL in the germline V gene. The length of the CDR3 is 14 residues. Trimming stripped 5 bases from V and 0 bases from J, with 8 bases between.

The chain is built from TRBV3-1 and TRBJ2-1; 10 bases are shared with TRBD2. After removal of 3 bases from V and 7 bases from J, the junction contained 6 bases not matched to a gene. The germline gives CDR1 LGHDT, CDR2 YNNKEL (reference sequence). The CDR3 is 15 residues long. The DNA for the CDR3 is TGTGCCAGCAGCCATCTAGCGGGAGATGGAAATGAGCAGTTCTTC. Protein product: CASSHLAGDGNEQFF.

This clonotype has a handful of counts. The rearrangement links TRBV7-2 to TRBJ2-5; D remains unclear. The CDR3 totals 14 residues. Trimming took off 1 base at V and 1 base at J, with 7 bases between the two ends. In germline, CDR1 is SGHTA, CDR2 FQGNSA. The chain's CDR3 is CASSLVAAQETQYF. CDR3 DNA sequence: TGTGCCAGCAGCTTAGTGGCGGCCCAAGAGACCCAGTACTTC. The full variable domain, completed using reference TRBV7-2 and TRBJ2-5, is GAGVSQSPSNKVTEKGKDVELRCDPISGHTALYWYRQSLGQGLEFLIYFQGNSAPDKSGLPSDRFSAERTGGSVSTLTIQRTQQEDSAVYLCASSLVAAQETQYFGPGTRLLVL.